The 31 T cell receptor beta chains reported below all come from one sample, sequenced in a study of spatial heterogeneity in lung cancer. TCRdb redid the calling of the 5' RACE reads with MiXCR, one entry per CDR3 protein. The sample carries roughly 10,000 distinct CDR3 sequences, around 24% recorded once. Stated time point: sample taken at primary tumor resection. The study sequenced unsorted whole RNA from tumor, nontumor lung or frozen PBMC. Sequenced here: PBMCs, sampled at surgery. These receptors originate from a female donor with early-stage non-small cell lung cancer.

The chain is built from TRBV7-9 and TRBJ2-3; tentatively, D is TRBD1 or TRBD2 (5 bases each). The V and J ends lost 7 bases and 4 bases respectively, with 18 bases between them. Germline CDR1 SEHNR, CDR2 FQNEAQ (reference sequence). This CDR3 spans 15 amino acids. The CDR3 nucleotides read TGTGCCAGCACCCCGAGGGGACCGGCGGCAGATACGCAGTATTTT. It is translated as CASTPRGPAADTQYF.

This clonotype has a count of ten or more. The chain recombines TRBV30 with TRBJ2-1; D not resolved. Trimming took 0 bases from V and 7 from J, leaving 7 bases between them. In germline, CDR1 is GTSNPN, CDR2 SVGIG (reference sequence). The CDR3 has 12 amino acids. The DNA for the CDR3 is TGTGCCTGGAGTGTACTCGGGAATGAGCAGTTCTTC. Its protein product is CAWSVLGNEQFF.

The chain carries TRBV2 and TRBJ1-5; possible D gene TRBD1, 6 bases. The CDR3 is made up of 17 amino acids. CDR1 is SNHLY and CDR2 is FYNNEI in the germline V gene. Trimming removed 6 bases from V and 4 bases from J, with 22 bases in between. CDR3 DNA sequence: TGTGCCAGCAGGGACTCGTGGACAGCCGCCCCAAATCAGCCCCAGCATTTT. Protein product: CASRDSWTAAPNQPQHF. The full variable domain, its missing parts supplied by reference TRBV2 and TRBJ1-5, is EPEVTQTPSHQVTQMGQEVILRCVPISNHLYFYWYRQILGQKVEFLVSFYNNEISEKSEIFDDQFSVERPDGSNFTLKIRSTKLEDSAMYFCASRDSWTAAPNQPQHFGDGTRLSIL.

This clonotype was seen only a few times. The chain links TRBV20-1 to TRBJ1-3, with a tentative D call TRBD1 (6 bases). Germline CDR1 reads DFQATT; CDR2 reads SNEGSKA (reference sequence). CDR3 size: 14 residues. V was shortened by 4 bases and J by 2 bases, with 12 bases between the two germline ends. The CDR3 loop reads CSATQGSPGNTIYF. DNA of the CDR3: TGCAGTGCTACACAGGGTTCCCCTGGAAACACCATATATTTT.

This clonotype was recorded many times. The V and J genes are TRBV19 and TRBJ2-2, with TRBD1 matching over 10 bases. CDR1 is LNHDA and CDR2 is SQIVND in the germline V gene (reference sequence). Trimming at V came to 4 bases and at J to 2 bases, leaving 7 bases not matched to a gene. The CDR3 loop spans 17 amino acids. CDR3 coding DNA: TGTGCCAGTAGTACGGACAGGGGGATATTTAACACCGGGGAGCTGTTTTTT. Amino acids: CASSTDRGIFNTGELFF.

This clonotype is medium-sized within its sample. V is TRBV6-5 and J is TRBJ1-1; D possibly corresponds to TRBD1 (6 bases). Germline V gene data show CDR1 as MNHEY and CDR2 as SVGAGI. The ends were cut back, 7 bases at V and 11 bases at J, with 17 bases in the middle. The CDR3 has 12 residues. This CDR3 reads CASKSRGARAFF. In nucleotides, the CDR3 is TGTGCCAGCAAGAGTCGGGGGGCTCGCGCTTTCTTT.

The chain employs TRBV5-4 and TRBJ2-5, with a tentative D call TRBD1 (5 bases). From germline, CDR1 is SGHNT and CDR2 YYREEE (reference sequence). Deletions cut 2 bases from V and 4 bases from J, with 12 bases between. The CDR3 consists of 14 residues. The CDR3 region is CASSFPQVGETQYF. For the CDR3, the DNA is TGTGCCAGCAGCTTTCCACAGGTTGGAGAGACCCAGTACTTC.

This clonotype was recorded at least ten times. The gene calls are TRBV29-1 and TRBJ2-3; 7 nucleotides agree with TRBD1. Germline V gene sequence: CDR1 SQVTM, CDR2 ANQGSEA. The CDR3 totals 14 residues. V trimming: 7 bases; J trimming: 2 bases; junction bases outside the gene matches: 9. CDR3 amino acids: CSAGTARATDTQYF. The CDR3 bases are TGCAGCGCTGGGACAGCCCGTGCCACAGATACGCAGTATTTT.

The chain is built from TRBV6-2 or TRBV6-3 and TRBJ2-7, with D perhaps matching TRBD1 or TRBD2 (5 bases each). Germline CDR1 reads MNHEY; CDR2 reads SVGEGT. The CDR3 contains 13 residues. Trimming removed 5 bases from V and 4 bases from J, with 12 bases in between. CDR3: CASSPRDQYEQYF. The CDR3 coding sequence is TGTGCCAGCAGTCCCCGGGACCAATACGAGCAGTACTTC.

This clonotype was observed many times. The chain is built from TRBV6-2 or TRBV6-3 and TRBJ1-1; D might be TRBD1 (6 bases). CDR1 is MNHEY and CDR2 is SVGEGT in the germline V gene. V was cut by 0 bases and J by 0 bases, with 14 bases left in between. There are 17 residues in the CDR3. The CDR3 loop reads CASSYSTGYRMNTEAFF. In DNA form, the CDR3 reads TGTGCCAGCAGTTACTCAACAGGGTATCGAATGAACACTGAAGCTTTCTTT.

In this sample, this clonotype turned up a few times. CDR3 DNA sequence: TGCAGTGCTAGAGGGGGTTTCGGGGACCCCGTCTCGGAGACCCAGTACTTC. It encodes CSARGGFGDPVSETQYF. The chain joins TRBV20-1 to TRBJ2-5, with D perhaps matching TRBD1 or TRBD2 (5 bases each). This CDR3 comprises 17 residues. CDR1 and CDR2 (germline): DFQATT, SNEGSKA (reference sequence). Trimming removed 1 base at V and 5 bases at J, with 23 bases between.

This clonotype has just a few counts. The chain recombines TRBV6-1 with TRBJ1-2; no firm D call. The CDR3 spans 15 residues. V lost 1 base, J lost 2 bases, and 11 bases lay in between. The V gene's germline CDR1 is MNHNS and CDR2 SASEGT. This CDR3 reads CASSEGSEGNYGYTF. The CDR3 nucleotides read TGTGCCAGCAGTGAAGGGTCGGAAGGGAACTATGGCTACACCTTC.

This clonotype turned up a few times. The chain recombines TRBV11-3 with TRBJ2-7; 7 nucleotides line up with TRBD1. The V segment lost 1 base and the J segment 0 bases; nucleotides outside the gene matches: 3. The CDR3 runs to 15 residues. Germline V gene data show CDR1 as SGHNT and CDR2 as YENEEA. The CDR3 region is CASSLGGQDSYEQYF. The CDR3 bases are TGTGCCAGCAGCTTAGGTGGACAGGACTCCTACGAGCAGTACTTC.

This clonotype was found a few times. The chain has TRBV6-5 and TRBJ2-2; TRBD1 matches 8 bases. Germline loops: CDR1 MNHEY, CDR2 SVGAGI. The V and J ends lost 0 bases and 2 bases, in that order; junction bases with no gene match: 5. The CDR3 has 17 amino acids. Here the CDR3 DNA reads TGTGCCAGCAGTTACTCATCTGACAGGGGCAACACCGGGGAGCTGTTTTTT. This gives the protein CASSYSSDRGNTGELFF.

CDR3 DNA sequence: TGTGCCAGCAAATCAATCTTCGCCCCAGGTGAAGAGACCCAGTACTTC. This codes for CASKSIFAPGEETQYF. The rearrangement uses TRBV6-2 or TRBV6-3 and TRBJ2-5; D is undetermined. The germline gives CDR1 MNHEY, CDR2 SVGEGT. The CDR3 consists of 16 residues. Deletions cut 7 bases from V and 3 bases from J, with 21 bases between.

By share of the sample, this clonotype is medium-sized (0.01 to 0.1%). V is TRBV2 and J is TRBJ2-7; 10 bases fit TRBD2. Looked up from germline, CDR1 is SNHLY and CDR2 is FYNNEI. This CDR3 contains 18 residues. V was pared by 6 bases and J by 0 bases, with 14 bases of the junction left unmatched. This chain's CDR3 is CASRAPTRLAGSSYEQYF. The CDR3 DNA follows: TGTGCCAGCAGAGCCCCCACAAGACTAGCGGGTAGCTCCTACGAGCAGTACTTC.

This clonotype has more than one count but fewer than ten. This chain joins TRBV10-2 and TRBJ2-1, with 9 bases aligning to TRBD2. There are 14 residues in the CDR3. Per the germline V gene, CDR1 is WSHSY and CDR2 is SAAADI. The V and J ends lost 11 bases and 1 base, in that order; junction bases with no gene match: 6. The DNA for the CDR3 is TGCGCCGCGCGGGAGGGCTCGTCCTACAATGAGCAGTTCTTC. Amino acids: CAAREGSSYNEQFF.

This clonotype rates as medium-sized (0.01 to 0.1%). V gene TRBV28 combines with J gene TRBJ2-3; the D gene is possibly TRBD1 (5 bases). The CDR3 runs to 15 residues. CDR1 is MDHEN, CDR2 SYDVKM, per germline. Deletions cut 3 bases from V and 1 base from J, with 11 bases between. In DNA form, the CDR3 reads TGTGCCAGCAGTTTGGACATTGGAGGCACAGATACGCAGTATTTT. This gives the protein CASSLDIGGTDTQYF. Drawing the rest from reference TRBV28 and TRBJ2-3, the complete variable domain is DVKVTQSSRYLVKRTGEKVFLECVQDMDHENMFWYRQDPGLGLRLIYFSYDVKMKEKGDIPEGYSVSREKKERFSLILESASTNQTSMYLCASSLDIGGTDTQYFGPGTRLTVL.

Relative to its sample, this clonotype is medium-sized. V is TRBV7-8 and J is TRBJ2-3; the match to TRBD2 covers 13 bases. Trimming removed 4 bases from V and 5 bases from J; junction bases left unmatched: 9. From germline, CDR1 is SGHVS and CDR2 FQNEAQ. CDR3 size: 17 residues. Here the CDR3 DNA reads TGTGCCAGCAGCTACGGGACTAGCGGGGCAGTACGAGATACGCAGTATTTT. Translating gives CASSYGTSGAVRDTQYF.

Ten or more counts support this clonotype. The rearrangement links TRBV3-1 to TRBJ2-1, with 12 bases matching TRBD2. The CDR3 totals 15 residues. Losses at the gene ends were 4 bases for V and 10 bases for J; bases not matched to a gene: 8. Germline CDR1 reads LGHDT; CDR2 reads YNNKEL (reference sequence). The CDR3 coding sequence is TGTGCCAGCAGCCCTCTAGCGGGAGGGCCGGGGGAGCAGTTCTTC. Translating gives CASSPLAGGPGEQFF.

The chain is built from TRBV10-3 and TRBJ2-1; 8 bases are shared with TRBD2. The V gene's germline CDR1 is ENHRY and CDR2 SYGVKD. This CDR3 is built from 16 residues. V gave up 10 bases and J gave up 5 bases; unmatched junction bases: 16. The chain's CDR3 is CATSGREGRSDNEQFF. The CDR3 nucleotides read TGTGCCACCTCGGGCCGGGAGGGGAGGTCTGACAATGAGCAGTTCTTC.

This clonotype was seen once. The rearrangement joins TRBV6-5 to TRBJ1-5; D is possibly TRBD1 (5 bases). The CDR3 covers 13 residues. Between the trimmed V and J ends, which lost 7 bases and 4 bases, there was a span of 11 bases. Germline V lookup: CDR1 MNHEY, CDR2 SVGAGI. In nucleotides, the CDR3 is TGTGCCAGCACTGTCGGACAAAATCAGCCCCAGCATTTT. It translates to CASTVGQNQPQHF.

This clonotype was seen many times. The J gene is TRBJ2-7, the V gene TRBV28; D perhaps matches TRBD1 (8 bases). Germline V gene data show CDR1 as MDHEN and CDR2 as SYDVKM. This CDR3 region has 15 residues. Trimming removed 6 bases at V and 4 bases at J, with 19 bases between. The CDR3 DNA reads TGTGCCAGCAGGCGCGGGGGACAGGCGAATTACGAGCAGTACTTC. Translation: CASRRGGQANYEQYF.

The CDR3 DNA reads TGTGCCAGCAGTCCGGGGCCGTCCGGGACCCAGTACTTC. This translates into CASSPGPSGTQYF. The chain carries TRBV12-3 or TRBV12-4 and TRBJ2-5; tentatively, D is TRBD1 or TRBD2 (5 bases each). V dropped 5 bases and J dropped 7 bases, with 14 bases sitting between them. CDR3 length equals 13 residues.

CDR3 amino acids: CASSSYGQTYTQYF. Written as DNA, the CDR3 is TGTGCCAGCAGCTCCTATGGACAGACGTATACGCAGTATTTT. This chain joins TRBV7-2 and TRBJ2-3, with TRBD1 as a possible D gene (6 bases). Germline CDR1 reads SGHTA; CDR2 reads FQGNSA. The V gene lost 4 bases and the J gene lost 7 bases, with 15 bases spanning the gap. The CDR3 covers 14 residues.

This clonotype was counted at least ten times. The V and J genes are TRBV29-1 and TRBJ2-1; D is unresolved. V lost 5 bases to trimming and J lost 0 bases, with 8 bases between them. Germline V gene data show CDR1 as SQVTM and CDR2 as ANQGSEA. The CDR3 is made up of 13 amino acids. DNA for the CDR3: TGCAGCGTTTCAGCCTACTCCTACAATGAGCAGTTCTTC. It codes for CSVSAYSYNEQFF.

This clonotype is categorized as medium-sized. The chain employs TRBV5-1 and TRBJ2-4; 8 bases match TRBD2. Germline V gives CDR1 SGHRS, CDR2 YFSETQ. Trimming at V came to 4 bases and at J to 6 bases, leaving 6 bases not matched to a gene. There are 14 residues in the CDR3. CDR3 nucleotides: TGCGCCAGCAGCGTCGGGAGGGCGGCAAACATTCAGTACTTC. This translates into CASSVGRAANIQYF.

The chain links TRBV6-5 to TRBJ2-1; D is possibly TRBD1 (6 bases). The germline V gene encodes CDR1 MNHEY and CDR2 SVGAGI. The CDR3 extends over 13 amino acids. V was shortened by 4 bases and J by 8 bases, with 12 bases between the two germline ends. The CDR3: CASSLQGRDEQFF. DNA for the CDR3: TGTGCCAGCAGTTTACAGGGTCGCGATGAGCAGTTCTTC.

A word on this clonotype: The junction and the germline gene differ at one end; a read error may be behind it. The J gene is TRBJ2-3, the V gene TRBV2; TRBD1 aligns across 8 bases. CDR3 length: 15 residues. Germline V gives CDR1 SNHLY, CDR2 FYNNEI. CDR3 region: CASSVDRASTVTQYF. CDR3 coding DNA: TGTGCCAGCAGTGTGGACAGGGCAAGCACAGTTACGCAGTATTTT.

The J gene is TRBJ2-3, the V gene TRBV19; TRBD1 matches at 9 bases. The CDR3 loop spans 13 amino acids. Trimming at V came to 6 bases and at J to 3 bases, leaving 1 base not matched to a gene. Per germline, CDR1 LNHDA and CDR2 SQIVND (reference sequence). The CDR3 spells CASRDRGTDTQYF. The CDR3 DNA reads TGTGCCAGTAGGGACAGGGGTACAGATACGCAGTATTTT.

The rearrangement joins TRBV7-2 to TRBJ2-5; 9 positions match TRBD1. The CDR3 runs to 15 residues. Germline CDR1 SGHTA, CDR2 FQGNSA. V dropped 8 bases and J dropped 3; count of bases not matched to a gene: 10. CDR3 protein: CASAFTGGREETQYF. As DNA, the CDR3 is TGTGCCAGCGCCTTTACAGGGGGCCGAGAAGAGACCCAGTACTTC.